These T cell receptor beta chains were read from a single sample in a study of CD8 T cells in ankylosing spondylitis. TCRdb processed the 5' RACE reads anew with MiXCR; each CDR3 protein has one entry. Here the sample spans around 90,000 distinct CDR3 sequences, about 27% being singletons. Material for sequencing was blood, either unsorted or a sorted T cell fraction (not recorded which). These receptors were taken from a male donor with ankylosing spondylitis or in good health (not recorded which). Each CDR3 is given with its conserved first and last residue. D genes are given only for firm matches. The size entry is marked missing in some rows and otherwise reads once, few, many or a size class.

J	size	V	D	DNA	CDR3
TRBJ2-7	.	TRBV7-2	TRBD2	TGTGCCAGCAGCCGTTCGGGGACTAGCGGGATGGCATACGAGCAGTACTTC	CASSRSGTSGMAYEQYF
TRBJ1-2	.	TRBV18	.	TGTGCCAGCTCACCACGGGGAGCTCGGGATGGCTACACCTTC	CASSPRGARDGYTF
TRBJ2-1	few	TRBV6-5	.	TGTGCCAGCAGTTCTTCTAGCGTCAATGAGCAGTTCTTC	CASSSSSVNEQFF
TRBJ2-1	few	TRBV18	TRBD2	TGTGCCAGCAGCCCCCCGGGGAGGGTAATATACAATGAGCAGTTCTTC	CASSPPGRVIYNEQFF
TRBJ2-2	few	TRBV20-1	TRBD2	TGCAGTGCTAGAGTCGGGGGGGCTATCGGGGAGCTGTTTTTT	CSARVGGAIGELFF
TRBJ2-7	.	TRBV5-1	.	TGCGCCAGCAACCCGGGACCGAGCTCCTACGAGCAGTACTTC	CASNPGPSSYEQYF
TRBJ2-7	.	TRBV29-1	.	TGCAGCGTTGCAATTGTACCCATAGACGAGCAGTACTTC	CSVAIVPIDEQYF
TRBJ2-5	few	TRBV28	.	TGTGCCAGCAGTATTTGGGACAAGCTACAAGAGACCCAGTACTTC	CASSIWDKLQETQYF
TRBJ2-3	few	TRBV3-1	.	TGTGCCAGCAGTTTCAATCTAGGACCAGATACGCAGTATTTT	CASSFNLGPDTQYF
TRBJ2-2	once	TRBV7-3	TRBD2	TGTGCCAGCAGCCCATTGGGGAGGGGCACCGGGGAGCTGTTTTTT	CASSPLGRGTGELFF
TRBJ1-4	.	TRBV12-3/TRBV12-4	.	TGTGCCAGCAGTTTCTGGGTGGGGGGTGAAAAACTGTTTTTT	CASSFWVGGEKLFF
TRBJ1-5	many	TRBV7-9	.	TGTGCCAGCAGCTTCGAGGACGGTAGCAATCAGCCCCAGCATTTT	CASSFEDGSNQPQHF
TRBJ2-1	.	TRBV5-1	TRBD2	TGCGCCAGCAGCTTGGAGCGGGGGTACAATGAGCAGTTCTTC	CASSLERGYNEQFF
TRBJ2-5	few	TRBV7-3	.	TGTGCCAGCAGCTTCCTGATGGGGGAGACCCAGTACTTC	CASSFLMGETQYF
TRBJ2-7	few	TRBV27	.	TGTGCCAGCAGTGCCTCAATGTCCATTCTTTCCTACGAGCAGTACTTC	CASSASMSILSYEQYF
TRBJ2-3	few	TRBV20-1	TRBD2	TGCAGTGCTACGCTAGCGGGGGTCCCAGATACGCAGTATTTT	CSATLAGVPDTQYF
TRBJ2-1	many	TRBV6-4	.	TGTGCCAGCAGTGTCGTGCGGCAGAGCAATGAGCAGTTCTTC	CASSVVRQSNEQFF
TRBJ2-3	.	TRBV5-1	TRBD2	TGCGCCAGCAGCTTTAGGACTAGGGGAAGCACAGATACGCAGTATTTT	CASSFRTRGSTDTQYF
TRBJ2-1	.	TRBV7-2	.	TGTGCCAGTAGCTCCCGAAGTACCTCCTACAATGAGCAGTTCTTC	CASSSRSTSYNEQFF
TRBJ1-1	.	TRBV5-1	.	TGCGCCAGCAGCGCCCCGGGGGGGCAGTGGGACACTGAAGCTTTCTTT	CASSAPGGQWDTEAFF
TRBJ2-3	.	TRBV29-1	TRBD1	TGCAGCGTTGTGCGAACAGGGGAGGATACGCAGTATTTT	CSVVRTGEDTQYF
TRBJ1-1	.	TRBV7-9	.	TGTGCCAGCAGCGGGAGGGGCATGAACACTGAAGCTTTCTTT	CASSGRGMNTEAFF
TRBJ2-3	few	TRBV27	.	TGTGCCAGCAGCAAAGGGACTAGCACAGATACGCAGTATTTT	CASSKGTSTDTQYF
TRBJ2-3	.	TRBV9	TRBD1	TGTGCCAGCAGCGAGCCAAGACAGGGGGCGCAAACAGATACGCAGTATTTT	CASSEPRQGAQTDTQYF
TRBJ2-1	.	TRBV4-1	.	TGCGCCAGCAGTCGCAGCTTGAATGAGCAGTTCTTC	CASSRSLNEQFF
TRBJ2-7	few	TRBV7-2	TRBD2	TGTGCCAGCAGCCTGTGGACTAGCGGGAGTACAGAGCAGTACTTC	CASSLWTSGSTEQYF